The present entry profiles one TCR beta chain with its context. This entry comes from a study of patients and donors after allogeneic stem cell transplantation. Each CDR3 protein is one row after TCRdb ran MiXCR on the RT-PCR reads. Of some 960,000 distinct CDR3 sequences in the sample, roughly 17% are singletons; the top ten hold 5% to 6.5%. There are 14 residues in the CDR3. Trimming removed 6 bases at V and 0 bases at J, with 6 bases between. The TCR sequence derives from a human donor who was either an allogeneic HSCT recipient or a stem cell or donor lymphocyte infusion donor (not recorded which). It is not recorded whose cells these are; they may come from a transplant donor. The chain uses TRBV23-1 and TRBJ2-6; no firm D call. TRBV23-1 is recorded as an ORF, its role being uncertain. The sample was blood, either unsorted or a sorted T cell fraction (not recorded which). CDR3 in amino acids: CASRPSSGANVLTF. As DNA, the CDR3 is TGCGCCAGCAGACCTTCCTCTGGGGCCAACGTCCTGACTTTC.